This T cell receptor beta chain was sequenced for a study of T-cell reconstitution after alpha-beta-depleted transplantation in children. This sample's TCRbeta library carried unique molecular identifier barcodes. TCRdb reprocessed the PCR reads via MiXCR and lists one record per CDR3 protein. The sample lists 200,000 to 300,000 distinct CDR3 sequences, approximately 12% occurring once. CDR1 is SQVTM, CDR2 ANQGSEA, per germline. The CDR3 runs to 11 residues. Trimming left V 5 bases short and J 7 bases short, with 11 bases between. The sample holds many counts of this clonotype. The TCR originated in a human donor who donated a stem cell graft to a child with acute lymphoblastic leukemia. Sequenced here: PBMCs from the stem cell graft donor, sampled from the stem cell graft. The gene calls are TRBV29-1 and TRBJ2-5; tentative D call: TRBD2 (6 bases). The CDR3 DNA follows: TGCAGCGTTCCGGACTATGGGACCCAGTACTTC. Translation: CSVPDYGTQYF.